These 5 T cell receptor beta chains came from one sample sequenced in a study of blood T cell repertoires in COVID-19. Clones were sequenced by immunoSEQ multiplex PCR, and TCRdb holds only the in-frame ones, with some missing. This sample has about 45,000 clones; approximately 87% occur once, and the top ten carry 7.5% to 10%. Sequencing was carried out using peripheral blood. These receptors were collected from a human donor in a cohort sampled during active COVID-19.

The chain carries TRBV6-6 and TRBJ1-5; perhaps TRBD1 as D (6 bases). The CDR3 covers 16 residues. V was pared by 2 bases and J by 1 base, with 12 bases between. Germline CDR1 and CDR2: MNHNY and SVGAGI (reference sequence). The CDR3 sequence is CASSYPGGESNQPQHF. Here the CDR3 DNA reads TGTGCCAGCAGTTACCCTGGGGGCGAGAGCAATCAGCCCCAGCATTTT.

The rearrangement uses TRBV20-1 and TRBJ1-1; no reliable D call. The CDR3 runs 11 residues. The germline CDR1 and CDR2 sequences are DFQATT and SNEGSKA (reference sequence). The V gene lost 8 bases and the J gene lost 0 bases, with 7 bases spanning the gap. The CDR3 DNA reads TGCAGTTTAGAACTGAACACTGAAGCTTTCTTT. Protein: CSLELNTEAFF.

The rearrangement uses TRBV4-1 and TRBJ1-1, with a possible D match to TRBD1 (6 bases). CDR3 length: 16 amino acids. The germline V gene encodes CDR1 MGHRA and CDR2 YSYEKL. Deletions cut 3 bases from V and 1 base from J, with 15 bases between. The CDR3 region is CASSQSIGQRNTEAFF. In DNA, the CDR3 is TGCGCCAGCAGCCAGAGCATCGGACAGAGGAACACTGAAGCTTTCTTT.

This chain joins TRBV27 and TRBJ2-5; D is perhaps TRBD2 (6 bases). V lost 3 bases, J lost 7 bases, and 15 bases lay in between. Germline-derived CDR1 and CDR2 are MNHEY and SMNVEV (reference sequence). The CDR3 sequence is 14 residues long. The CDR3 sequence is CASSFFRAGGTQYF. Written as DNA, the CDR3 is TGTGCCAGCAGTTTCTTTCGGGCCGGGGGGACCCAGTACTTC.

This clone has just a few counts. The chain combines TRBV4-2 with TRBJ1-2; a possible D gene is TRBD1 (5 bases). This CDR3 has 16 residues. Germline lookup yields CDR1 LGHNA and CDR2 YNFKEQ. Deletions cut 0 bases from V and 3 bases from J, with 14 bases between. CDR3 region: CASSQDGSRADYGYTF. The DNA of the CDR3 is TGTGCCAGCAGCCAAGATGGGTCCAGGGCCGACTATGGCTACACCTTC.